One and the same sample provided the 2 T cell receptor beta chains below, sequenced in a study of control samples from healthy donors and cancer patients. Produced via immunoSEQ multiplex PCR; TCRdb's table is partial and in-frame only. The sample consists of approximately 52,000 clones, around 90% of them appearing once. Source material: PBMCs. The receptor source for this set is a man aged 55 to 70 with head and neck cancer.

This chain uses TRBV6-2 or TRBV6-3 with TRBJ2-5; D is perhaps TRBD1 (7 bases). The CDR3 contains 12 residues. The germline V gene encodes CDR1 MNHEY and CDR2 SVGEGT. Trimming cost V 5 bases and J 11 bases, with 15 bases left between them. The CDR3 sequence: CASSTQGGRQYF. The CDR3 coding sequence is TGTGCCAGCAGTACCCAGGGGGGAAGGCAGTACTTC.

V is TRBV28 and J is TRBJ2-2; 7 bases are a match to TRBD2. Germline CDR1 MDHEN, CDR2 SYDVKM. This CDR3 has 16 residues. J lost 0 bases, V lost 6 bases, and 7 bases had no gene match. CDR3 residues: CASRGSGTTNTGELFF. The CDR3 region has the DNA TGTGCCAGCAGAGGGAGCGGGACTACGAACACCGGGGAGCTGTTTTTT.